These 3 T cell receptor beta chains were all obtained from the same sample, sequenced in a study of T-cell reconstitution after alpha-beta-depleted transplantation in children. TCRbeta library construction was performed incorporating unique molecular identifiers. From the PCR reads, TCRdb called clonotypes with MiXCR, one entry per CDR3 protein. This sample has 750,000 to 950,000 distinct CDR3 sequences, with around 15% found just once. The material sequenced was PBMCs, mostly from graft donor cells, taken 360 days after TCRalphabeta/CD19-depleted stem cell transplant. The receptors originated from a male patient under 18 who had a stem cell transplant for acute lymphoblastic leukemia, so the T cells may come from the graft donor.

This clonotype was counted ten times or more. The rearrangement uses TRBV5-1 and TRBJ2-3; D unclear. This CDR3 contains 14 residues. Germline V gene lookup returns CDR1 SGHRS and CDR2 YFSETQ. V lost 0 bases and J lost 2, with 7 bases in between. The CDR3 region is CASSLVLDTDTQYF. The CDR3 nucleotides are TGCGCCAGCAGCTTGGTTTTAGACACAGATACGCAGTATTTT.

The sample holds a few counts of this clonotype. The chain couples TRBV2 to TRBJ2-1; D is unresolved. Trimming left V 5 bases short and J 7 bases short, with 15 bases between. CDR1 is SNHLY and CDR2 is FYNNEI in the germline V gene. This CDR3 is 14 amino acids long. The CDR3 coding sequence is TGTGCCAGCAGTTCGACTGGTTCCCGTAATGAGCAGTTCTTC. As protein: CASSSTGSRNEQFF.

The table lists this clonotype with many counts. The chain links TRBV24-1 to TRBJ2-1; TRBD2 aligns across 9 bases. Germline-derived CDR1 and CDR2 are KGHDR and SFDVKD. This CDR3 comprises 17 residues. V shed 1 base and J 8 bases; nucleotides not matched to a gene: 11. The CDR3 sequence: CATSDFLPGLAFHEQFF. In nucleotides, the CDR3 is TGTGCCACCAGTGATTTCTTACCGGGACTAGCTTTCCATGAGCAGTTCTTC.